The sequence of this T cell receptor (beta chain) was determined in a study of T cells after posttransplantation cyclophosphamide. Using immunoSEQ multiplex PCR, the repertoire was profiled, and TCRdb retains in-frame clones only, with some absent. This sample has about 32,000 clones, with about 87% found just once. The sample comprised PBMCs. This sequence was found in a woman aged 35 to 49 with a blood cancer, CMV-positive, and with a related stem cell donor.

The CDR3 is CAISGGQGTLGEAFF. CDR3 in DNA: TGTGCCATCAGTGGGGGTCAGGGGACGCTAGGAGAAGCTTTCTTT. This sequence joins TRBV10-3 and TRBJ1-1, with D tentatively TRBD1 (6 bases). CDR1 and CDR2 from the germline V gene are ENHRY and SYGVKD. Trimming removed 4 bases at V and 8 bases at J, with 20 bases between. The CDR3 runs 15 residues.